This section outlines one T cell receptor beta chain sequence together with its context. The antigen remains unidentified. CDR1 and CDR2 from the germline V gene are LNHDA and SQIVND (reference sequence). Germline trimming cut 3 bases from V and 3 bases from J; bases unmatched to any gene: 0. The CDR3 has 13 residues. Assay used: immunoSEQ multiplex PCR; TCRdb lists only in-frame clones, some missing. Counted here are fewer than 250,000 clones, around 78% occurring once; the ten biggest clones make up 4.5% to 6%. This entry belongs to a study of cytomegalovirus exposure and HLA in healthy donors. Study-wide findings and caveats: Reports described diagnosis of cytomegalovirus status by the classifier as highly specific and sensitive. Most TCRs appeared rarely, but some public TCRs recurred in many donors.

The chain links TRBV19 to TRBJ2-5; 8 nucleotides agree with TRBD1. Sequencing used PBMCs. This TCR was sampled from a woman between 18 and 30 years old in good health and CMV-seronegative. The CDR3 spells CASSMDREETQYF. The CDR3 DNA is TGTGCCAGTAGTATGGACAGGGAAGAGACCCAGTACTTC.